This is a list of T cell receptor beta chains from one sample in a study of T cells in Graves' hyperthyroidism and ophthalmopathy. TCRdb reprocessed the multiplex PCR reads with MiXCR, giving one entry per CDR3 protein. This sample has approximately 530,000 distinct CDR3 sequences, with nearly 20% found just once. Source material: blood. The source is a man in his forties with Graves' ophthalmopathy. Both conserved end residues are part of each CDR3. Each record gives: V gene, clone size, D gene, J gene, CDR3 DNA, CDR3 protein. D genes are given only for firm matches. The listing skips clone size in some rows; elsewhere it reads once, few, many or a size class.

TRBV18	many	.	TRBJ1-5	TGTGCCAGCTCACCACAGGGAGATTCTCCCCAGCATTTT	CASSPQGDSPQHF
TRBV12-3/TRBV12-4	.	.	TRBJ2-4	TGTGCCAGCAGTTGGGAGGGGGCGGCCAAAAACATTCAGTACTTC	CASSWEGAAKNIQYF
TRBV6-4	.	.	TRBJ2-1	TGTGCCAGCAGCCAGACTCACCTGGGGCACAATGAGCAGTTCTTC	CASSQTHLGHNEQFF
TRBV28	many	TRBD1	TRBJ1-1	TGTGCCAGCACCCAGGGAACAGGGGGCGAAGCTTTCTTT	CASTQGTGGEAFF
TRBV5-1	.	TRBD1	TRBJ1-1	TGCGCCAGCAGCCAAGGCAAGGGGGCGGGGAACACTGAAGCTTTCTTT	CASSQGKGAGNTEAFF
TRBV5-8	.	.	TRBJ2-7	TGTGCCAGCAGCCCAACCTCGATGGTGGGGCTCGAGCAGTACTTC	CASSPTSMVGLEQYF
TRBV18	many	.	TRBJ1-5	TGTGCCAGCTCACAGAACAGAGATCAGCCCCAGCATTTT	CASSQNRDQPQHF
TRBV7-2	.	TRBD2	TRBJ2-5	TGTGCCAGCAGCTTAGGTTCTAGCGGGAGCCAGGAGACCCAGTACTTC	CASSLGSSGSQETQYF
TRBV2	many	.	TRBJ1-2	TGTGCCAGCATAGGAACTGGGCAGGGGAGTTTAGAAGGCTATGGCTACACCTTC	CASIGTGQGSLEGYGYTF
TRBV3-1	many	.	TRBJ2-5	TGTGCCAGCAGCCAAAGGGCAGGGTACCAAGAGACCCAGTACTTC	CASSQRAGYQETQYF
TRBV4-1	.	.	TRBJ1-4	TGCGCCAGCAGCCAACGACACCCAACTAATGAAAAACTGTTTTTT	CASSQRHPTNEKLFF
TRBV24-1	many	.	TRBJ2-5	TGTGCCACCAGTGATTGGGGGGCGGGGTTTGGCCAAGAGACCCAGTACTTC	CATSDWGAGFGQETQYF
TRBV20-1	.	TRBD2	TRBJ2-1	TGCAGTGCTCCCCGGACTAGCGGGAGGTCCTACAATGAGCAGTTCTTC	CSAPRTSGRSYNEQFF
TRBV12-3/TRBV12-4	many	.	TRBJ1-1	TGTGCCAGCAGTTTATCAAGCACAGGCGACCGGGCTTTCTTT	CASSLSSTGDRAFF
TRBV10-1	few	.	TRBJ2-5	TGCGCCAGCAGTGAGTCCCTAGGGAAGGGGCAAGAGACCCAGTACTTC	CASSESLGKGQETQYF
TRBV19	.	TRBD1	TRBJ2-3	TGTGCCAGTAGTATAAGAGGGACAGGGACAGATACGCAGTATTTT	CASSIRGTGTDTQYF
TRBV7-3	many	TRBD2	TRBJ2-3	TGTGCCAGCAGCGCGGGGACTAGTACGCAGTATTTT	CASSAGTSTQYF
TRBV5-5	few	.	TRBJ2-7	TGTGCCAGCAGCTCCCGGGACTCAGTTTTGCGAGAGCAGTACTTC	CASSSRDSVLREQYF
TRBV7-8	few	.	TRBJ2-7	TGTGCCAGCAGCCCCTCGGCGGGGCTCACCTACGAGCAGTACTTC	CASSPSAGLTYEQYF
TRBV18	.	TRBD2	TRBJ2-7	TGTGCCAGCTCACCACTTAGCGGGGGAGATGCTGAGCAGTACTTC	CASSPLSGGDAEQYF
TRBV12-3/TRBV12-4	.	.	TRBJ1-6	TGTGCCAGCAGTGTCGGCGGAAACTATAATTCACCCCTCCACTTT	CASSVGGNYNSPLHF
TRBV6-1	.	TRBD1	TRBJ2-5	TGTGCCAGCAGTGATCACCTCGGTGGCACAGGGGGGGAGACCCAGTACTTC	CASSDHLGGTGGETQYF
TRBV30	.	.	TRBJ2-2	TGTGCCTGGAGTGTAAGAAGGAACACCGGGGAGCTGTTTTTT	CAWSVRRNTGELFF
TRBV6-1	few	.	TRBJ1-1	TGTGCCAGCAAGGGGGAATTTGCGAACACTGAAGCTTTCTTT	CASKGEFANTEAFF
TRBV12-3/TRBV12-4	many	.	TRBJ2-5	TGTGCCAGCAGCCGACAGAACCAAGAGACCCAGTACTTC	CASSRQNQETQYF
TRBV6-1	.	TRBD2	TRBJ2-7	TGTGCCAGCAGTGAATTGGTAGCGGGGTCCTACGAGCAGTACTTC	CASSELVAGSYEQYF
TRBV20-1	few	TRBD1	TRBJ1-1	TGCAGTGCTAGTTCAGGGGGCGTATCCCCTGAAGCTTTCTTT	CSASSGGVSPEAFF
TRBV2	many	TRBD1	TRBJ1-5	TGTGCCACCACGAGGGACAGCAGCAATCAGCCCCAGCATTTT	CATTRDSSNQPQHF
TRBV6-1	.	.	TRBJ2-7	TGTGCCAGCAGTGAAAGGGGGGACGGAGGTTACTACGAGCAGTACTTC	CASSERGDGGYYEQYF
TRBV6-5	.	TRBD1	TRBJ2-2	TGTGCCAGCAGTTTTGACAGGGGCACGACCGGGGAGCTGTTTTTT	CASSFDRGTTGELFF
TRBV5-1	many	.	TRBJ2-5	TGCGCCAGCGCCCGACAGGAACAAGAGACCCAGTACTTC	CASARQEQETQYF
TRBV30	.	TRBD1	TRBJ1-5	TGTGCCTGGAGTCCGGGACAGGGGGCTAAGCCCCAGCATTTT	CAWSPGQGAKPQHF
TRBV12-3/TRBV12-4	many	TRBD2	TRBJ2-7	TGTGCCAGCAGTTGGGCGGGGGTCCGGTACGAGCAGTACTTC	CASSWAGVRYEQYF
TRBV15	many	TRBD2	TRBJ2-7	TGTGCCACCAGCAGAGAGAGCGGGCTAGCGGGAGGGAACCACGAGCAGTACTTC	CATSRESGLAGGNHEQYF
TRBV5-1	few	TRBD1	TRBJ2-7	TGCGCCAGCAGAGACAGGGAGCCCTCCGAGCAGTACTTC	CASRDREPSEQYF
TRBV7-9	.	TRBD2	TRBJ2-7	TGTGCCAGCAGGCGTTCTCTCGGACTAGCGGGTGCCTACGAGCAGTACTTC	CASRRSLGLAGAYEQYF
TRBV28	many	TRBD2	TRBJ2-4	TGTGCCAGCAGTTTCACTAGCGGGAGTGGGAAGAACATTCAGTACTTC	CASSFTSGSGKNIQYF